One sample yielded the 11 T cell receptor beta chains listed below, sequenced in a study of shared clonotypes between healthy human individuals. Only in-frame clones appear in the TCRdb table, and some are missing; sequencing was by immunoSEQ multiplex PCR. The table lists some 790,000 clones, roughly two thirds of them singletons. The specimen sequenced was memory CD4+ T cells sorted from blood. This sample's subset: CD45RA-negative fraction. The source is a woman in her thirties in good health.

This clone showed up just a few times. V is TRBV19 and J is TRBJ2-3; 14 bases fit TRBD2. V was clipped by 6 bases and J by 8 bases; unmatched bases: 7. This CDR3 comprises 15 residues. CDR1 and CDR2 (germline): LNHDA, SQIVND (reference sequence). The CDR3 DNA reads as TGTGCCAGTAGCCGCCCGGGACTAGCGGGAGTTACGCAGTATTTT. This sequence encodes CASSRPGLAGVTQYF.

Here the CDR3 reads CASSEGLAGPYEQYF. CDR3 nucleotides: TGCGCCAGCAGTGAGGGGCTAGCGGGTCCCTACGAGCAGTACTTC. This chain links TRBV10-1 with TRBJ2-7, with 8 bases matching TRBD2. There are 15 residues in the CDR3. Germline loops: CDR1 WNHNN, CDR2 SYGVQD (reference sequence). Trimming at V came to 2 bases and at J to 2 bases, leaving 5 bases not matched to a gene.

The chain joins TRBV27 to TRBJ2-1; D is possibly TRBD2 (5 bases). The CDR3 is 15 amino acids. V lost 6 bases to trimming and J lost 0 bases, with 12 bases between them. Germline V gene data show CDR1 as MNHEY and CDR2 as SMNVEV (reference sequence). CDR3 in DNA: TGTGCCAGCAGAGCGGCTAAGGGCTCCTACAATGAGCAGTTCTTC. Translating it yields CASRAAKGSYNEQFF.

The CDR3 DNA reads as TGTGCCAGCAGCTTACAACAGGGGGAAAATCCTACGCAGTATTTT. Translating it yields CASSLQQGENPTQYF. The chain joins TRBV5-8 to TRBJ2-3; 8 nucleotides match TRBD1. The trim removed 2 bases at V and 8 bases at J, leaving 10 bases unmatched. The CDR3 sequence is 15 residues long. Looked up from germline, CDR1 is SGHTS and CDR2 is YDEGEE.

Worth noting for this clone: The sample contains more than one DNA sequence encoding this CDR3. The genes are TRBV5-1 and TRBJ2-1; 11 bases align to TRBD2. Per germline, CDR1 SGHRS and CDR2 YFSETQ. After removal of 2 bases from V and 3 bases from J, the junction contained 1 base not matched to a gene. This CDR3 has 15 amino acids. In nucleotides, the CDR3 is TGCGCCAGCAGCTTAACTAGCGGGAGCTACAATGAGCAGTTCTTC. Its protein product is CASSLTSGSYNEQFF. Filled out from reference TRBV5-1 and TRBJ2-1, the complete variable domain reads KAGVTQTPRYLIKTRGQQVTLSCSPISGHRSVSWYQQTPGQGLQFLFEYFSETQRNKGNFPGRFSGRQFSNSRSEMNVSTLELGDSALYLCASSLTSGSYNEQFFGPGTRLTVL.

CDR3 bases: TGTGCCAGCAGCTTAGGCCGGACTAGCGGGAGGGTTTACAATGAGCAGTTCTTC. Translation gives CASSLGRTSGRVYNEQFF. The V and J genes are TRBV11-2 and TRBJ2-1; TRBD2 agrees at 15 bases. CDR1 and CDR2 (germline): SGHAT, FQNNGV. V lost 1 base and J lost 4; bases outside the gene matches: 5. The CDR3 has 18 amino acids.

This clone came up once. This sequence joins TRBV2 and TRBJ2-1, with no clear D. Germline assignment: CDR1 SNHLY and CDR2 FYNNEI. Deletions cut 4 bases from V and 8 bases from J, with 12 bases between. The CDR3 has 13 residues. The CDR3 nucleotides are TGTGCCAGCAGTGTATTGAGGAGAGATGAGCAGTTCTTC. This encodes CASSVLRRDEQFF.

This chain connects TRBV5-1 to TRBJ1-3; D may be TRBD1 (5 bases). From germline, CDR1 is SGHRS and CDR2 YFSETQ. The germline V and J ends were trimmed by 3 bases and 6 bases, with 10 bases remaining between them. This CDR3 contains 13 residues. This CDR3 is CASSYSRENTIYF. In DNA form, the CDR3 reads TGCGCCAGCAGCTACTCCAGGGAAAACACCATATATTTT.

J is TRBJ1-6 and V is TRBV29-1; maybe TRBD1 (6 bases). Trimming shortened V by 0 bases and J by 7 bases, and 10 bases separated the two germline ends. The germline V gene has CDR1 SQVTM and CDR2 ANQGSEA. The CDR3 totals 14 residues. Here the CDR3 DNA reads TGCAGCGTTGAAGAGGGGGCGGAAAATTCACCCCTCCACTTT. Amino acids: CSVEEGAENSPLHF.

Points on this clone: The sample has other DNA sequences that encode this CDR3 too. This chain joins TRBV30 and TRBJ2-3; maybe TRBD1 (5 bases). With 0 bases removed from V and 6 bases from J, the gap between germline ends came to 7 bases. Germline loops: CDR1 GTSNPN, CDR2 SVGIG (reference sequence). The CDR3 consists of 12 residues. The CDR3 DNA is TGTGCCTGGAGTGTAGGGGTCGATACGCAGTATTTT. This codes for CAWSVGVDTQYF. The variable domain in full, with the rest retrieved from reference TRBV30 and TRBJ2-3, is SQTIHQWPATLVQPVGSPLSLECTVEGTSNPNLYWYRQAAGRGLQLLFYSVGIGQISSEVPQNLSASRPQDRQFILSSKKLLLSDSGFYLCAWSVGVDTQYFGPGTRLTVL.

This sequence joins TRBV18 and TRBJ2-5; D unclear. Trimming removed 2 bases from V and 5 bases from J, with 12 bases in between. Germline V lookup: CDR1 KGHSH, CDR2 LQKENI. The CDR3 is made up of 14 amino acids. The CDR3 sequence: CASSPSNLLETQYF. Here the CDR3 DNA reads TGTGCCAGCTCACCAAGCAATTTACTGGAGACCCAGTACTTC.